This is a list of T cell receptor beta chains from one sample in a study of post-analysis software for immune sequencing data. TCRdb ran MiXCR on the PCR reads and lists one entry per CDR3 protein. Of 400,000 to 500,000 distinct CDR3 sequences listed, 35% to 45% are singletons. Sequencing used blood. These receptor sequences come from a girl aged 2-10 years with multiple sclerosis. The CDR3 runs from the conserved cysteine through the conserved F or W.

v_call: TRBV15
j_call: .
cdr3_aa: CATSRGPAVGTEEETQYF

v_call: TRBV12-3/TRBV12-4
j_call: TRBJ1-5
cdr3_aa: CASSLFEGTKNQPQHF

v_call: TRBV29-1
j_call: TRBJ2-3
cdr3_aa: CSVEGRTFTDTQYF

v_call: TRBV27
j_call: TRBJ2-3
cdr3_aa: CASSFLRTLSADTQYF

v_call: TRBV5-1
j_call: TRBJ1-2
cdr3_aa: CASSLTDQQGNTF

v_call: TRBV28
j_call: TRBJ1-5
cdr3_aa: CASLLSDRNQPQHF

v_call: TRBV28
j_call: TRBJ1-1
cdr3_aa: CASSLVAARDTEAFF

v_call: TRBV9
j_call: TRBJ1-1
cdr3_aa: CASSVESVGDGVNTEAFF

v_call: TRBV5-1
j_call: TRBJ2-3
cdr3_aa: CASSGGPGLDPDTQYF

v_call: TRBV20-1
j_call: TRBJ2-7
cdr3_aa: CSARRGQGGYEQYF

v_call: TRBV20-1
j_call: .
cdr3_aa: CSGERRGQPSYNEQYF